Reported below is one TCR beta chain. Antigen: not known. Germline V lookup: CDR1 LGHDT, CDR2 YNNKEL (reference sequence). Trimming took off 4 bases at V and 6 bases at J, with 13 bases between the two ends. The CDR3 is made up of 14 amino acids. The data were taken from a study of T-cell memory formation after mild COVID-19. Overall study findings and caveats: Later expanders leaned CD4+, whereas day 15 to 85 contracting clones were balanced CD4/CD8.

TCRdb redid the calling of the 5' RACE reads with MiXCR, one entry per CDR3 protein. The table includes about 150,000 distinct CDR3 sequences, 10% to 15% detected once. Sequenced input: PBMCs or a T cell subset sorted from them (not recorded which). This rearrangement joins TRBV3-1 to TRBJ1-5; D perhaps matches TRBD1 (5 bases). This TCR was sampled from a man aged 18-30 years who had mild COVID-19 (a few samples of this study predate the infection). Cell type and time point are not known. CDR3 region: CASSLQGGSQPQHF. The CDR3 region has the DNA TGTGCCAGCAGCCTTCAGGGTGGCAGTCAGCCCCAGCATTTT.